Presented here are 28 T cell receptor beta chains from one specimen sequenced in a study of identical twins. TCRdb analysed the 5' RACE reads with MiXCR anew, one entry per CDR3 protein. The sample includes 250,000 or so distinct CDR3 sequences, approximately 8% of them seen just once. These data also formed part of another study, on yellow fever vaccine responses in identical twins.

The sample consisted of CD8+ T cells sorted from blood. These receptors were obtained from a woman aged 18 to 35 in good health.

This clonotype was seen at least ten times. The chain links TRBV7-9 to TRBJ1-4; 7 positions match TRBD1. CDR1 is SEHNR, CDR2 FQNEAQ, per germline (reference sequence). V was pared by 1 base and J by 10 bases, with 6 bases of the junction left unmatched. The CDR3 consists of 14 residues. CDR3 nucleotides: TGTGCCAGCAGCTTAGAAAACAGGGGTGGAAAACTGTTTTTT. Its translation: CASSLENRGGKLFF. Variable domain in full (rest from reference TRBV7-9 and TRBJ1-4): DTGVSQNPRHKITKRGQNVTFRCDPISEHNRLYWYRQTLGQGPEFLTYFQNEAQLEKSRLLSDRFSAERPKGSFSTLEIQRTEQGDSAMYLCASSLENRGGKLFFGSGTQLSVL.

The V and J genes are TRBV9 and TRBJ2-5; 11 positions agree with TRBD2. CDR1 is SGDLS, CDR2 YYNGEE, per germline. This CDR3 contains 15 residues. V lost 3 bases to trimming and J lost 5 bases; unmatched junction nucleotides: 6. The chain's CDR3 is CASSATSGTLETQYF. The CDR3 DNA reads TGTGCCAGCAGCGCGACTAGCGGGACGTTGGAGACCCAGTACTTC.

This clonotype was seen repeatedly, ten times or more. V and J are TRBV6-2 or TRBV6-3 and TRBJ2-2, with TRBD2 as a possible D gene (6 bases). The CDR3 sequence is 15 residues long. V was clipped by 0 bases and J by 6 bases, with 11 bases between them. Looked up from germline, CDR1 is MNHEY and CDR2 is SVGEGT. CDR3 sequence: CASSYSEEGPGELFF. As DNA, the CDR3 is TGTGCCAGCAGTTACTCGGAGGAGGGACCCGGGGAGCTGTTTTTT.

This clonotype was picked up many times. The rearrangement links TRBV27 to TRBJ2-1, with D hard to call. The CDR3 runs 17 residues. V lost 0 bases and J 3 bases, leaving 15 bases between the germline ends. Per germline, CDR1 MNHEY and CDR2 SMNVEV (reference sequence). The CDR3 region is CASSLSYRVGVYNEQFF. The CDR3 nucleotides read TGTGCCAGCAGTTTATCATACCGCGTTGGGGTCTACAATGAGCAGTTCTTC.

This clonotype has just one count. The genes are TRBV4-1 and TRBJ2-7, with D maybe TRBD2 (7 bases). The CDR3 has 16 amino acids. The V end was cut by 1 base, the J end by 4 bases, with 17 bases between. Germline CDR1 reads MGHRA; CDR2 reads YSYEKL. In nucleotides, the CDR3 is TGCGCCAGCAGCCAAGGGGGTTTTGAGGGGGGGTACGAGCAGTACGTC. Residues: CASSQGGFEGGYEQYV.

This clonotype was recorded many times. In DNA form, the CDR3 reads TGCGCCAGCAGCTTGTATCCCTGGGGACAGGGAACCAATGAGCAGTTCTTC. Amino acids: CASSLYPWGQGTNEQFF. The V and J genes are TRBV5-1 and TRBJ2-1; 9 bases agree with TRBD1. Germline assignment: CDR1 SGHRS and CDR2 YFSETQ. The CDR3 is 17 residues long. The V segment lost 1 base and the J segment 6 bases; nucleotides outside the gene matches: 11. Full variable domain (outside the CDR3, taken from reference TRBV5-1 and TRBJ2-1): KAGVTQTPRYLIKTRGQQVTLSCSPISGHRSVSWYQQTPGQGLQFLFEYFSETQRNKGNFPGRFSGRQFSNSRSEMNVSTLELGDSALYLCASSLYPWGQGTNEQFFGPGTRLTVL.

This clonotype was observed a handful of times. V and J are TRBV12-3 or TRBV12-4 and TRBJ1-1, with D possibly TRBD1 on 5 matching bases. V was shortened by 7 bases and J by 0 bases, with 12 bases between the two germline ends. The length of the CDR3 is 14 residues. The DNA of the CDR3 is TGTGCCAGCACCATTGGGGGTATGAACACTGAAGCTTTCTTT. As protein: CASTIGGMNTEAFF.

In its sample, this clonotype was seen many times. This chain links TRBV2 with TRBJ2-3; no reliable D call. Between the trimmed V and J ends, which lost 1 base and 2 bases, there was a span of 13 bases. The CDR3 has 16 residues. Per the germline V gene, CDR1 is SNHLY and CDR2 is FYNNEI. The CDR3 is CASSEENTSYTDTQYF. The CDR3 nucleotides are TGTGCCAGCAGTGAAGAAAATACCTCCTACACAGATACGCAGTATTTT.

This clonotype has ten or more counts. V and J are TRBV4-1 and TRBJ2-1; 9 bases are shared with TRBD1. The junction had 4 bases not matched to a gene; V was cut back by 1 base and J by 6 bases. The CDR3 is 15 amino acids. CDR1 and CDR2 from the germline V gene are MGHRA and YSYEKL. The CDR3 here is CASSQGPGQGNEQFF. CDR3 sequence (DNA): TGCGCCAGCAGCCAAGGTCCGGGACAGGGCAATGAGCAGTTCTTC.

This clonotype was recorded many times. V is TRBV4-2 and J is TRBJ2-1; D uncertain. V gave up 8 bases and J gave up 6 bases, with 17 bases separating them. This CDR3 region has 14 residues. The germline V gene has CDR1 LGHNA and CDR2 YNFKEQ. DNA of the CDR3: TGTGCCAGCCGGATCTCTATGGATGCCAATGAGCAGTTCTTC. Its translation is CASRISMDANEQFF.

V is TRBV13 and J is TRBJ2-7; 7 nucleotides line up with TRBD1. The CDR3 length is 14 residues. The ends lost 5 bases at V and 5 bases at J; junction bases unmatched: 9. Germline loops: CDR1 PRHDT, CDR2 FYEKMQ (reference sequence). The CDR3 DNA is TGTGCCAGCAGCACGACAGGGAATAGGCACGAGCAGTACTTC. Residues: CASSTTGNRHEQYF.

This clonotype was recorded a few times. The rearrangement links TRBV6-1 to TRBJ2-5; no clear D gene. The germline V gene encodes CDR1 MNHNS and CDR2 SASEGT. V was clipped by 2 bases and J by 5 bases, with 9 bases between them. The CDR3 length is 13 residues. This chain's CDR3 is CASSERLGETQYF. CDR3 DNA sequence: TGTGCCAGCAGTGAAAGGTTGGGGGAGACCCAGTACTTC.

This clonotype was observed many times. The rearrangement uses TRBV10-1 and TRBJ1-1; 11 bases match TRBD1. V lost 6 bases, J lost 6 bases, and 15 bases stayed unmatched. Germline V gene lookup returns CDR1 WNHNN and CDR2 SYGVQD (reference sequence). The CDR3 sequence is 17 residues long. The CDR3 sequence is CASRELRDRGNHAEAFF. The CDR3 bases are TGCGCCAGCAGGGAACTCCGGGACAGGGGGAACCACGCTGAAGCTTTCTTT.

V gene TRBV7-6 combines with J gene TRBJ1-4, with TRBD1 identical over 7 bases. The junction had 12 bases not matched to a gene; V was cut back by 6 bases and J by 5 bases. The V gene's germline CDR1 is SGHVS and CDR2 FNYEAQ. The CDR3 loop spans 16 amino acids. The CDR3 loop reads CASSPRSGQQNEKLFF. Written as DNA, the CDR3 is TGTGCCAGCAGTCCTAGGTCGGGACAGCAAAATGAAAAACTGTTTTTT. The full variable domain, completed using reference TRBV7-6 and TRBJ1-4, is GAGVSQSPRYKVTKRGQDVALRCDPISGHVSLYWYRQALGQGPEFLTYFNYEAQQDKSGLPNDRFSAERPEGSISTLTIQRTEQRDSAMYRCASSPRSGQQNEKLFFGSGTQLSVL.

This clonotype showed up just a few times. The V gene is TRBV19, the J gene TRBJ2-7; perhaps TRBD1 as D (6 bases). Trimming took off 0 bases at V and 2 bases at J, with 8 bases between the two ends. The CDR3 length is 14 residues. From germline, CDR1 is LNHDA and CDR2 SQIVND (reference sequence). The CDR3 DNA follows: TGTGCCAGTAGTATAGATCAGGGGACCTACGAGCAGTACTTC. Encoded protein: CASSIDQGTYEQYF.

This clonotype was seen only once. A much larger clonotype is one base distant, so this may be a read error. The J gene is TRBJ2-2, the V gene TRBV6-5, with D tentatively TRBD2 (5 bases). The ends were cut back, 6 bases at V and 8 bases at J, with 10 bases in the middle. This CDR3 is built from 12 residues. The germline gives CDR1 MNHEY, CDR2 SVGAGI. CDR3 DNA: TGTGCCAGCAGCGTTTGGGAGGGGGAGCTGTTTTTT. It translates to CASSVWEGELFF.

Only a few counts were recorded for this clonotype. The J gene is TRBJ2-7, the V gene TRBV9; D perhaps matches TRBD1 (6 bases). Trimming left V 1 base short and J 5 bases short, with 10 bases between. This CDR3 spans 13 amino acids. The germline gives CDR1 SGDLS, CDR2 YYNGEE. The CDR3 DNA follows: TGTGCCAGCAGCGTAACAGGGACGGACGAGCAGTACTTC. Protein product: CASSVTGTDEQYF.

This chain links TRBV7-8 with TRBJ2-5; tentative D call: TRBD1 (6 bases). The CDR3 has 18 amino acids. Germline values: CDR1 SGHVS, CDR2 FQNEAQ. V lost 0 bases and J lost 4, with 21 bases in between. The CDR3: CASSLAVDGGASLETQYF. CDR3 bases: TGTGCCAGCAGCTTAGCCGTTGATGGGGGCGCGAGTTTAGAGACCCAGTACTTC. Supplemented by reference TRBV7-8 and TRBJ2-5, the full variable domain reads GAGVSQSPRYKVAKRGQDVALRCDPISGHVSLFWYQQALGQGPEFLTYFQNEAQLDKSGLPSDRFFAERPEGSVSTLKIQRTQQEDSAVYLCASSLAVDGGASLETQYFGPGTRLLVL.

There are many counts of this clonotype. The chain employs TRBV28 and TRBJ1-1; no clear D gene. The CDR3 has 12 amino acids. CDR1 MDHEN and CDR2 SYDVKM come from the germline V gene. V dropped 7 bases and J dropped 5 bases, with 11 bases sitting between them. The CDR3 coding sequence is TGTGCCAGCACCTTAATGGGGACTGAAGCTTTCTTT. Amino acid sequence: CASTLMGTEAFF. Based on the CDR3 plus reference TRBV28 and TRBJ1-1, the full variable domain is DVKVTQSSRYLVKRTGEKVFLECVQDMDHENMFWYRQDPGLGLRLIYFSYDVKMKEKGDIPEGYSVSREKKERFSLILESASTNQTSMYLCASTLMGTEAFFGQGTRLTVV.

This clonotype has a handful of counts. V is TRBV5-1 and J is TRBJ1-1; a weak D match, TRBD1 (6 bases). The CDR3 loop spans 13 amino acids. The V gene lost 6 bases and the J gene lost 3 bases, with 12 bases spanning the gap. Germline CDR1 is SGHRS and CDR2 is YFSETQ. In DNA, the CDR3 is TGCGCCAGCACGGGGGCGGGGTACACTGAAGCTTTCTTT. Translating gives CASTGAGYTEAFF.

This clonotype was observed at least ten times. The chain has TRBV20-1 and TRBJ2-2; possible D gene TRBD2, 6 bases. The CDR3 consists of 12 residues. V lost 3 bases and J 11 bases, leaving 13 bases between the germline ends. In germline, CDR1 is DFQATT, CDR2 SNEGSKA (reference sequence). The CDR3 is CSASAVGGELFF. CDR3 nucleotides: TGCAGTGCTAGCGCGGTGGGAGGTGAGCTGTTTTTT.

The table lists this clonotype with many counts. The chain carries TRBV28 and TRBJ2-7; TRBD1 might be the D (6 bases). The CDR3 is 13 residues long. The ends were cut back, 2 bases at V and 5 bases at J, with 10 bases in the middle. The germline V gene encodes CDR1 MDHEN and CDR2 SYDVKM. CDR3 region: CASSLGRGHEQYF. As DNA, the CDR3 is TGTGCCAGCAGTTTAGGCAGGGGCCACGAGCAGTACTTC.

This clonotype was found many times. V is TRBV7-8 and J is TRBJ2-7; TRBD1 agrees at 10 bases. The trim removed 5 bases at V and 3 bases at J, leaving 4 bases unmatched. Germline-derived CDR1 and CDR2 are SGHVS and FQNEAQ. This CDR3 is built from 14 residues. The DNA of the CDR3 is TGTGCCAGCAGCCAGGGACAGGGGTTCTACGAGCAGTACTTC. It codes for CASSQGQGFYEQYF.

The sample holds a few counts of this clonotype. The chain recombines TRBV15 with TRBJ1-6; the match to TRBD1 covers 10 bases. Germline values: CDR1 LNHNV, CDR2 YYDKDF (reference sequence). V lost 6 bases to trimming and J lost 9 bases; unmatched junction nucleotides: 8. CDR3 length: 15 residues. The CDR3 nucleotides are TGTGCCACCAGTGGGGACAGGGGACTTGGTTCACCCCTCCACTTT. It encodes CATSGDRGLGSPLHF.

This clonotype was counted between two and nine times. The rearrangement links TRBV11-1 to TRBJ2-1; the D gene is possibly TRBD1 (6 bases). CDR3 length: 15 amino acids. Germline-derived CDR1 and CDR2 are SGHAT and FQDESV (reference sequence). V lost 4 bases to trimming and J lost 6 bases, with 16 bases between them. The CDR3 spells CASSSRTQGFNEQFF. As DNA, the CDR3 is TGTGCCAGCAGCTCTCGGACCCAGGGGTTCAATGAGCAGTTCTTC.

This clonotype showed up just a few times. This sequence joins TRBV6-2 or TRBV6-3 and TRBJ1-5; the D is unclear. CDR1 MNHEY and CDR2 SVGEGT come from the germline V gene. The CDR3 runs to 13 residues. Trimming removed 7 bases from V and 2 bases from J, with 9 bases in between. The CDR3 nucleotides are TGTGCCAGCAATGACGTCCGCAATCAGCCCCAGCATTTT. Translation gives CASNDVRNQPQHF.

This chain connects TRBV7-3 to TRBJ2-1, with D maybe TRBD2 (6 bases). The germline gives CDR1 SGHTA, CDR2 FQGTGA. V lost 2 bases and J 2 bases, leaving 10 bases between the germline ends. The CDR3 covers 15 residues. The CDR3, as DNA: TGTGCCAGCAGCTTAGGGTCTAGCGCCTACAATGAGCAGTTCTTC. Its protein product is CASSLGSSAYNEQFF. The full variable domain, rest sourced from reference TRBV7-3 and TRBJ2-1, is GAGVSQTPSNKVTEKGKYVELRCDPISGHTALYWYRQSLGQGPEFLIYFQGTGAADDSGLPNDRFFAVRPEGSVSTLKIQRTERGDSAVYLCASSLGSSAYNEQFFGPGTRLTVL.

At least ten counts were recorded for this clonotype. V usage is TRBV7-9 and J usage is TRBJ2-1; tentative D call: TRBD1 (6 bases). V shed 6 bases and J shed 10 bases, with 40 bases lying between them. Germline V gives CDR1 SEHNR, CDR2 FQNEAQ (reference sequence). The CDR3 sequence is 21 residues long. CDR3 sequence: CASSPLIRSPGFGQPEWEQFF. CDR3 DNA sequence: TGTGCCAGCAGTCCCTTAATTCGTTCACCAGGCTTTGGACAGCCAGAATGGGAGCAGTTCTTC.